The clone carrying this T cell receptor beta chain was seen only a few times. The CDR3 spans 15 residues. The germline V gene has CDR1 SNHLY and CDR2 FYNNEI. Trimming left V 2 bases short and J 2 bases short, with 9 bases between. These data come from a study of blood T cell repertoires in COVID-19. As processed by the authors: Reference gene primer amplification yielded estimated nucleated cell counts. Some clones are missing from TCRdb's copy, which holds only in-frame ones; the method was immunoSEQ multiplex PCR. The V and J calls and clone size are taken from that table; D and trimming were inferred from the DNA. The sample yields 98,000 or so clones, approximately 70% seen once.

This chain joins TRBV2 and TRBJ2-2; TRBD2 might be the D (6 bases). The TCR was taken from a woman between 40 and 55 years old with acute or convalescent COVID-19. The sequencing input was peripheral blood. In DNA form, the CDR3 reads TGTGCCAGCAGTGAAACGGGGGTCAACACCGGGGAGCTGTTTTTT. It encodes CASSETGVNTGELFF. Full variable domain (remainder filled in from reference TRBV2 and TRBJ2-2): EPEVTQTPSHQVTQMGQEVILRCVPISNHLYFYWYRQILGQKVEFLVSFYNNEISEKSEIFDDQFSVERPDGSNFTLKIRSTKLEDSAMYFCASSETGVNTGELFFGEGSRLTVL.